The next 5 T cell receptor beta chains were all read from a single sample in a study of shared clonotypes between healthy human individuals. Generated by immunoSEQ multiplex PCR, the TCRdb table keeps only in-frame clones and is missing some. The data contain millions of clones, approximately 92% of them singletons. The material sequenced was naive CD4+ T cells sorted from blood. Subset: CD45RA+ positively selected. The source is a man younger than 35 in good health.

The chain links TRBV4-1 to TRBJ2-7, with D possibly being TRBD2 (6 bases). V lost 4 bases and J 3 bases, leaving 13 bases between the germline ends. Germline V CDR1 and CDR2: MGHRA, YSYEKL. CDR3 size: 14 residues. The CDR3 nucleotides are TGCGCCAGCAGCCGTATAGCGGAAAACTACGAGCAGTACTTC. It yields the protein CASSRIAENYEQYF.

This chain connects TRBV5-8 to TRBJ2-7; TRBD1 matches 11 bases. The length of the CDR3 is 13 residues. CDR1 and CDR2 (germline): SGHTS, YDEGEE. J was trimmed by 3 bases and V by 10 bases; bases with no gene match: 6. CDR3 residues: CAGGQGALYEQYF. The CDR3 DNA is TGTGCCGGTGGACAGGGGGCGCTCTACGAGCAGTACTTC.

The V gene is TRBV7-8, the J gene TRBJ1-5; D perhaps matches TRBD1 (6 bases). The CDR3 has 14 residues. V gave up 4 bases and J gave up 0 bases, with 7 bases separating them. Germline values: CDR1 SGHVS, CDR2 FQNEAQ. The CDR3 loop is CASSSGVSNQPQHF. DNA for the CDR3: TGTGCCAGCAGCTCAGGGGTTAGCAATCAGCCCCAGCATTTT.

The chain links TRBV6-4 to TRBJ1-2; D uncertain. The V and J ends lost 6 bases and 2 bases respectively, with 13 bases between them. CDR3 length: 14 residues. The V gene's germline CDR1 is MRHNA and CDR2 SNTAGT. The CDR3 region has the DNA TGTGCCAGCAGGGGAACTAGGGTCAACTATGGCTACACCTTC. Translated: CASRGTRVNYGYTF.

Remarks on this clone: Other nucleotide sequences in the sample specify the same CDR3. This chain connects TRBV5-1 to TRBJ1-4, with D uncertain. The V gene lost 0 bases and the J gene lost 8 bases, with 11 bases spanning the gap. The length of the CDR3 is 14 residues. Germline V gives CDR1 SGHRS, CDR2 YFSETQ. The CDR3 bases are TGCGCCAGCAGCTTGGAAGCTGGAAACGAAAAACTGTTTTTT. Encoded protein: CASSLEAGNEKLFF.